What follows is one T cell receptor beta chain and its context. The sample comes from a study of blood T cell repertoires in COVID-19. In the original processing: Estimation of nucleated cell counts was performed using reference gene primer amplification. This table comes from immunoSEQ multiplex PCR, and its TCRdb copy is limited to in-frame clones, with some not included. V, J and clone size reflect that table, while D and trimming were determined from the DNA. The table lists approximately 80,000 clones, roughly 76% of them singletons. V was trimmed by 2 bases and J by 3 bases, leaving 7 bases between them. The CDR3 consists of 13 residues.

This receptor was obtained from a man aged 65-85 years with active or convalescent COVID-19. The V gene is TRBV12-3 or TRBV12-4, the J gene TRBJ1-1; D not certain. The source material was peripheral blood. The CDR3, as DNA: TGTGCCAGCAGTTTACGCGGGGACACTGAAGCTTTCTTT. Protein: CASSLRGDTEAFF.